This T cell receptor beta chain was sequenced during a study of cytomegalovirus exposure and HLA in healthy donors. Across the whole study: The Caucasian-associated ancestry cluster held 65% to 85% of some 420 genotyped donors. Study-wide findings and caveats: Association of a missense DCLRE1C variant with TCR beta V- and J-gene trimming was reported in a later analysis.

As to this clone: Its antigen is currently unknown.

The study ran its PCR with 60 Vbeta and 13 Jbeta primers. Some clones are missing from TCRdb's copy, which holds only in-frame ones; the method was immunoSEQ multiplex PCR. The table lists over 100,000 clones, 77% of them singletons. This clonotype originated in a man aged 40-49 years in good health and CMV-seropositive. Sequenced input: PBMCs.

CDR3 DNA sequence: TGCGCCAGCAGACCCGGGACAGGGGGCGGCCAGCCCCAGCATTTT. This gives the protein CASRPGTGGGQPQHF. The chain employs TRBV5-1 and TRBJ1-5; 12 bases agree with TRBD1. This CDR3 contains 15 residues. With V trimmed by 5 bases and J by 7 bases, 7 bases remained unmatched. Germline values: CDR1 SGHRS, CDR2 YFSETQ.